This TCR beta chain derives from a study of identical twins. About this clonotype itself: The antigen is unknown.

Whole-study findings and limits: The study found excess low generation probability among twin-shared out-of-frame alpha sequences.

The CDR3 is made up of 14 amino acids. Germline loops: CDR1 MNHEY, CDR2 SMNVEV (reference sequence). V lost 5 bases and J 7 bases, leaving 14 bases between the germline ends. A universal primer site was incorporated via template switching, and the cDNA contained unique molecular identifiers. TCRdb passed the 5' RACE reads through MiXCR, listing each CDR3 protein once. Of roughly 540,000 distinct CDR3 sequences in the sample, 22% are singletons; the top ten hold 0.91%. The same sample was also used in a study of T cells expressing NK-cell markers.

The sequencing sample was made of CD4+ T cells sorted from blood. The gene calls are TRBV27 and TRBJ2-2; D perhaps matches TRBD2 (5 bases). The TCR sequence derives from a woman aged 18-30 years in good health. CDR3 DNA sequence: TGTGCCAGCAGTCCCCCATGGACTGGCGGGGAGCTGTTTTTT. This codes for CASSPPWTGGELFF.